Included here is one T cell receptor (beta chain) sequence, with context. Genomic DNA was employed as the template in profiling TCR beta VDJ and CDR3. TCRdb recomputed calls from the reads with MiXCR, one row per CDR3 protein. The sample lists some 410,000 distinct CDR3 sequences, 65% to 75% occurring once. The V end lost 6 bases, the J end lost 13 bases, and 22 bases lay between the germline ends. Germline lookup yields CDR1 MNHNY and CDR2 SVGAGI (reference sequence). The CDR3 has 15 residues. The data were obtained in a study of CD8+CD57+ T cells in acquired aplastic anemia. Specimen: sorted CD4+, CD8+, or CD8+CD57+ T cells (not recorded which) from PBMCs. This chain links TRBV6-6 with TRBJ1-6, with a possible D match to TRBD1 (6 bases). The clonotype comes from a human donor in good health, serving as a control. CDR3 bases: TGTGCCAGCAGCCCCCTTGGACAGATCACTTCGCCCCTCCACTTT. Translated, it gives CASSPLGQITSPLHF.